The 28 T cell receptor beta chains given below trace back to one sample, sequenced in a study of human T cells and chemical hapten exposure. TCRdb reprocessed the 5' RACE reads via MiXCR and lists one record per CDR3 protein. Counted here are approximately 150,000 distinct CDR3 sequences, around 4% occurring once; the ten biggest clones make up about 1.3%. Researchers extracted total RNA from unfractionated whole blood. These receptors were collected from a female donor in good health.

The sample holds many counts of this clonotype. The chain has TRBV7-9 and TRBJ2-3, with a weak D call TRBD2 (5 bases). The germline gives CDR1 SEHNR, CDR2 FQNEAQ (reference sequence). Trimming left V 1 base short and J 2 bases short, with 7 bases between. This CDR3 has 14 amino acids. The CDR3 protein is CASSLDGLTDTQYF. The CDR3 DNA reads TGTGCCAGCAGCTTAGACGGACTCACAGATACGCAGTATTTT.

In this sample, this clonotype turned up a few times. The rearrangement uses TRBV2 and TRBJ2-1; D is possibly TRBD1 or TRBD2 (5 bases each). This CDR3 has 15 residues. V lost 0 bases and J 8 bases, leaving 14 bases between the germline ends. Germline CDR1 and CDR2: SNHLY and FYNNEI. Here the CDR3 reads CASSEARGSVDEQFF. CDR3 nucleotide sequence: TGTGCCAGCAGTGAAGCGAGGGGTAGCGTGGATGAGCAGTTCTTC. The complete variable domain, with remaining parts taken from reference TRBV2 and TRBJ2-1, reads EPEVTQTPSHQVTQMGQEVILRCVPISNHLYFYWYRQILGQKVEFLVSFYNNEISEKSEIFDDQFSVERPDGSNFTLKIRSTKLEDSAMYFCASSEARGSVDEQFFGPGTRLTVL.

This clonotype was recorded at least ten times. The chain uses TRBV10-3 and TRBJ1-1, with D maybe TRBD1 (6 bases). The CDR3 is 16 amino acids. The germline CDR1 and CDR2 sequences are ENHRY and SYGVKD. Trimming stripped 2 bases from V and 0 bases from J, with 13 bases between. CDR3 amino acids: CAISEGRTAMNTEAFF. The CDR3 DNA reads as TGTGCCATCAGTGAGGGGAGGACAGCTATGAACACTGAAGCTTTCTTT.

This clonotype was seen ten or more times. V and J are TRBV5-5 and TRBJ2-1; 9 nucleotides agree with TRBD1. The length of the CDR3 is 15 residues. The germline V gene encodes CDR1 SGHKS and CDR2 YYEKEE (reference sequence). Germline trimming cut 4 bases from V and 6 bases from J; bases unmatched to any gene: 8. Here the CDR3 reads CASSIRTGAGNEQFF. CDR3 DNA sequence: TGTGCCAGCAGCATTCGGACAGGGGCAGGCAATGAGCAGTTCTTC. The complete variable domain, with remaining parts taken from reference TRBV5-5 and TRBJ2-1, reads DAGVTQSPTHLIKTRGQQVTLRCSPISGHKSVSWYQQVLGQGPQFIFQYYEKEERGRGNFPDRFSARQFPNYSSELNVNALLLGDSALYLCASSIRTGAGNEQFFGPGTRLTVL.

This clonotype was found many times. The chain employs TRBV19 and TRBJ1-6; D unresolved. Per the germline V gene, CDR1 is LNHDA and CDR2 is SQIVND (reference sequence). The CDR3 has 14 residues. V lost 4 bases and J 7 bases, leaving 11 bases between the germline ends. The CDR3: CASSTPTENSPLHF. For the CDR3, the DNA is TGTGCCAGTAGTACTCCGACGGAGAATTCACCCCTCCACTTT.

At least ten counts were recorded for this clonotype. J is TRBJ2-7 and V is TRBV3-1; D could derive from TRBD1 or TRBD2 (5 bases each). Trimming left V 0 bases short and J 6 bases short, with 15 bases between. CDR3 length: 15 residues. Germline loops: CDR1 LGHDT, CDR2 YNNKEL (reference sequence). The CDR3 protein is CASSQDHGTASEQYF. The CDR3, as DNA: TGTGCCAGCAGCCAAGATCACGGGACCGCTTCCGAGCAGTACTTC.

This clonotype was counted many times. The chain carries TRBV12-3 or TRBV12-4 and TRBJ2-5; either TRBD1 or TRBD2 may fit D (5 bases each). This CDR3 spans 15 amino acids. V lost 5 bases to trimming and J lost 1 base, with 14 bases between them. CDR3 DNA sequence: TGTGCCAGCAGTCCCCGGGACGGGACCCAAGAGACCCAGTACTTC. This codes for CASSPRDGTQETQYF.

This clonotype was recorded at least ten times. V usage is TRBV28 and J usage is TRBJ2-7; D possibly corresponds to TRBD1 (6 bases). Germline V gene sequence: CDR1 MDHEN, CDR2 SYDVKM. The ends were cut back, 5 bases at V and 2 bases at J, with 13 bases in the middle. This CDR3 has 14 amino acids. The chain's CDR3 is CASSGLDRTYEQYF. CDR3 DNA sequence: TGTGCCAGCAGTGGATTGGACAGAACCTACGAGCAGTACTTC.

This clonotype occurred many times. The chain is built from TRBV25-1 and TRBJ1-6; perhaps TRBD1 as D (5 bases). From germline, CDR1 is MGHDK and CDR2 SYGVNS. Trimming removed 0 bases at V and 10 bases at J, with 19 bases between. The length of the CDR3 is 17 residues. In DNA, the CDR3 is TGTGCCAGCAGTGAATATCGGGGCCCCGGGGGGGGATCACCCCTCCACTTT. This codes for CASSEYRGPGGGSPLHF.

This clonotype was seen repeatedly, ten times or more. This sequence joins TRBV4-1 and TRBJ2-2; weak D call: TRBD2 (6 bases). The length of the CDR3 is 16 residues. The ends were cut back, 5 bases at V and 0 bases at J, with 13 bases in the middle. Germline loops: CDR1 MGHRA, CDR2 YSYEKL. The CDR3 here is CASSLTGGPNTGELFF. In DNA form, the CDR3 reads TGCGCCAGCAGCTTAACCGGGGGACCGAACACCGGGGAGCTGTTTTTT.

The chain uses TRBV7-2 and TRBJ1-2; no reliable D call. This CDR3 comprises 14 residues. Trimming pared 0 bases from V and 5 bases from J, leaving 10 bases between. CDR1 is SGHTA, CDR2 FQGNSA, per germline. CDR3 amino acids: CASSLAKGGYGYTF. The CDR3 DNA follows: TGTGCCAGCAGCTTAGCAAAGGGCGGATATGGCTACACCTTC.

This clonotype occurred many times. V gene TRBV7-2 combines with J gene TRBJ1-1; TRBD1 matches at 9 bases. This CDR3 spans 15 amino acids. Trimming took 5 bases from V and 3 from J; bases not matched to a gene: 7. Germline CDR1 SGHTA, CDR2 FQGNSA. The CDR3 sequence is CASSISQGAHTEAFF. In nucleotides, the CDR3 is TGTGCCAGCAGCATATCACAGGGGGCGCACACTGAAGCTTTCTTT.

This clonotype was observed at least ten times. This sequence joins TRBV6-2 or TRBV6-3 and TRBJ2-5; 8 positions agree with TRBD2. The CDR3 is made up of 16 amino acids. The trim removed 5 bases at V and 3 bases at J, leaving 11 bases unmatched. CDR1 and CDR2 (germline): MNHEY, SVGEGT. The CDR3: CASSHPRAGGEETQYF. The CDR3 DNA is TGTGCCAGCAGTCACCCCCGCGCGGGGGGCGAAGAGACCCAGTACTTC.

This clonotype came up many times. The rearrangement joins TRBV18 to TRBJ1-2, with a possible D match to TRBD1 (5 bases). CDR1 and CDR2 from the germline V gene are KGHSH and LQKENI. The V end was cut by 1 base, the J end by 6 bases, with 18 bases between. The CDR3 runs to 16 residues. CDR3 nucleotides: TGTGCCAGCTCACCACGTTCGAGTTCAGGGATCAATGGCTACACCTTC. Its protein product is CASSPRSSSGINGYTF. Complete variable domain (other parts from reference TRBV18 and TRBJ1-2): NAGVMQNPRHLVRRRGQEARLRCSPMKGHSHVYWYRQLPEEGLKFMVYLQKENIIDESGMPKERFSAEFPKEGPSILRIQQVVRGDSAAYFCASSPRSSSGINGYTFGSGTRLTVV.

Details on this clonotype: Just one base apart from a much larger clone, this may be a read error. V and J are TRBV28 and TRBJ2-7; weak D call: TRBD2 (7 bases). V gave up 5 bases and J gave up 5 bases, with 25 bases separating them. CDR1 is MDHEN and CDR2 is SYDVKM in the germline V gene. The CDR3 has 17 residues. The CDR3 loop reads CASSIPYGRGGGDEQYF. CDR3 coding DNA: TGTGCCAGCAGTATCCCCTATGGACGCGGCGGGGGCGACGAGCAGTACTTC.

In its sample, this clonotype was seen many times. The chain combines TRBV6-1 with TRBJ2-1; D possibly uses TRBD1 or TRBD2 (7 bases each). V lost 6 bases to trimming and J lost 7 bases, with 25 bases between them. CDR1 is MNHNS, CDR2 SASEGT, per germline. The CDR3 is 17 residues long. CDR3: CASRQGSGGVSKNEQFF. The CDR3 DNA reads TGTGCCAGCAGACAGGGGAGTGGGGGGGTAAGTAAGAATGAGCAGTTCTTC.

The CDR3 DNA follows: TGTGCCAGCAGTTTTCGTTCACGGGGCAGGGCCTACAGTACCGTCAACACCGGGGAGCTGTTTTTT. Its translation: CASSFRSRGRAYSTVNTGELFF. The chain recombines TRBV27 with TRBJ2-2; D is possibly TRBD1 or TRBD2 (5 bases each). Trimming took 3 bases from V and 2 from J, leaving 31 bases between them. The CDR3 runs 22 residues. Germline CDR1 and CDR2: MNHEY and SMNVEV (reference sequence).

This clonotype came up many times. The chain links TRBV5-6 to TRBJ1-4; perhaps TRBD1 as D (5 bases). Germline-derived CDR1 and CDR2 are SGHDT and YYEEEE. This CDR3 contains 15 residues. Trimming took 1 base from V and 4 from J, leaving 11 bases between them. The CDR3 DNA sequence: TGTGCCAGCAGCTTGACGGGACGGAATAATGAAAAACTGTTTTTT. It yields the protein CASSLTGRNNEKLFF.

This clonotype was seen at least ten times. CDR3 protein: CASSSQGDDYGYTF. Written as DNA, the CDR3 is TGTGCCAGCAGTTCTCAGGGGGACGACTATGGCTACACCTTC. The chain combines TRBV12-3 or TRBV12-4 with TRBJ1-2, with 7 bases lining up with TRBD1. The ends lost 4 bases at V and 3 bases at J; junction bases unmatched: 5. The CDR3 loop spans 14 amino acids.

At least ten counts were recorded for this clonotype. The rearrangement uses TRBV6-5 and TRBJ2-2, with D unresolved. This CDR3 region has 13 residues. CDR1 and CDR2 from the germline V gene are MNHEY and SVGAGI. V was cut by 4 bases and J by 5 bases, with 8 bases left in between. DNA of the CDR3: TGTGCCAGCAGTTTTAAGAGGACCGGGGAGCTGTTTTTT. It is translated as CASSFKRTGELFF.

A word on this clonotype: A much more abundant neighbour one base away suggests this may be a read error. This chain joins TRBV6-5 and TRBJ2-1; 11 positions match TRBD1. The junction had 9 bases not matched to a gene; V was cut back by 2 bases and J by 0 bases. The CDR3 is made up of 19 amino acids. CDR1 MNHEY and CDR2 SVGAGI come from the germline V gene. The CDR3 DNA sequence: TGTGCCAGCAGTTACAGCGGGACAGGGGGTCCGGGCTCCTACAATGAGCAGTTCTTC. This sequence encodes CASSYSGTGGPGSYNEQFF.

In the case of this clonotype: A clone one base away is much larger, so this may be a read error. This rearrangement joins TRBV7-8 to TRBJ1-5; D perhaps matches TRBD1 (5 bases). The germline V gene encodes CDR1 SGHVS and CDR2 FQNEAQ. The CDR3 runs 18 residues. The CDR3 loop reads CASSLGSGRTYSNQLQHF. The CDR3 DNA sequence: TGTGCCAGCAGCTTAGGTTCAGGGAGGACCTATAGCAATCAGCTCCAGCATTTT.

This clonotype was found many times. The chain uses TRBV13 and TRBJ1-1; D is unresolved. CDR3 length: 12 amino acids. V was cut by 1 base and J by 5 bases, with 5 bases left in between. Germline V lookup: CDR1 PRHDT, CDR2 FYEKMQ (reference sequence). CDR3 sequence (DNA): TGTGCCAGCAGCTTAGCTAGAACTGAAGCTTTCTTT. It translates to CASSLARTEAFF.

The CDR3 coding sequence is TGTGCCAGCAGCACATACAGGGGTGTGAGAGGCACTGAAGCTTTCTTT. Translated, it gives CASSTYRGVRGTEAFF. The rearrangement links TRBV11-2 to TRBJ1-1, with 7 bases aligning to TRBD1. The CDR3 has 16 residues. Looked up from germline, CDR1 is SGHAT and CDR2 is FQNNGV. After removal of 5 bases from V and 4 bases from J, the junction contained 13 bases not matched to a gene.

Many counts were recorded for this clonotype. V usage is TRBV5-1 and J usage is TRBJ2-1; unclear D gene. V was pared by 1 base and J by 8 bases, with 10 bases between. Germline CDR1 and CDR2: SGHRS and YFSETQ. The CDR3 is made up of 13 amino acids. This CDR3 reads CASSLFRRHEQFF. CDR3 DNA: TGCGCCAGCAGCTTGTTTCGGCGGCATGAGCAGTTCTTC.

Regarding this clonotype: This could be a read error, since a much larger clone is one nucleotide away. The chain's CDR3 is CASSLATTDYGYNF. The CDR3 nucleotides read TGCGCCAGCAGCTTGGCGACAACCGACTATGGCTACAACTTC. This sequence joins TRBV5-1 and TRBJ1-2, with D hard to call. The CDR3 length is 14 residues. Germline values: CDR1 SGHRS, CDR2 YFSETQ.

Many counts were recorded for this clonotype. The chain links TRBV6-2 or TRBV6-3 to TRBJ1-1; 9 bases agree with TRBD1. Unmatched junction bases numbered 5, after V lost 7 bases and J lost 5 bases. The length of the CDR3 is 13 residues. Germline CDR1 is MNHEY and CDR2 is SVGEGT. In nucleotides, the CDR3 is TGTGCCAGCAAGAACAGGGGGCGAACTGAAGCTTTCTTT. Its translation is CASKNRGRTEAFF.

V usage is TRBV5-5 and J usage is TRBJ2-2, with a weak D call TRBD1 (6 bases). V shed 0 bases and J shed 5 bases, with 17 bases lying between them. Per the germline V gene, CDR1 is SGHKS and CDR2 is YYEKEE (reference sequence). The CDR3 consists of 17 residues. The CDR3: CASSLEQGRIRTGELFF. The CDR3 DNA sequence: TGTGCCAGCAGCTTGGAACAGGGAAGGATACGGACCGGGGAGCTGTTTTTT.